The 13 T cell receptor beta chains below come from one sample, sequenced in a study of T cells in women clearing cervical HPV infection. Libraries were prepared by immunoSEQ multiplex PCR; TCRdb keeps only in-frame clonotypes and omits some of them. Its clone listing holds about 48,000 clones. Sequencing used blood buffy coat. Source of these receptors: a woman aged 18-70 years with a cervical HPV16 infection that either progressed to CIN3+ or cleared (not recorded which).

CDR3 sequence reads: CASRPGQADTQYF. Partial CDR3 DNA: TGTGCCAGCAGGCCAGGCCAAGCAGATACG. The chain recombines TRBV12-3 or TRBV12-4 with TRBJ2-3; D is ambiguous. The read halts 3 residues ahead of the CDR3 end, with the missing end drawn from the germline J gene. The CDR3 contains 13 residues. The germline V and J ends were trimmed by 6 bases and 4 bases, with 11 bases remaining between them.

A word on this clone: The sequenced fragment ends 3 residues before the CDR3 boundary, so the rest is inferred from the germline J gene. The rearrangement uses TRBV19 and TRBJ1-3, with 11 bases matching TRBD1. The CDR3 runs 14 residues. Germline V CDR1 and CDR2: LNHDA, SQIVND (reference sequence). V gave up 6 bases and J gave up 2 bases; unmatched junction bases: 0. The CDR3 loop is CASRGQGAGNTIYF. The sequenced CDR3 bases are TGTGCCAGTAGGGGACAGGGGGCTGGAAACACC.

Regarding this clone: The read comes to an end 3 residues before the CDR3 does, leaving the germline J gene to fill in the end. Other DNA sequences in the sample encode the same CDR3. V and J are TRBV7-2 and TRBJ1-3, with D possibly matching TRBD1 (6 bases). This CDR3 has 14 amino acids. Per the germline V gene, CDR1 is SGHTA and CDR2 is FQGNSA. The V end was cut by 5 bases, the J end by 4 bases, with 12 bases between. The part of the CDR3 DNA that was read is TGTGCCAGCAGCCTCCGGGGGGCCGGAAACACC. Its translation: CASSLRGAGNT. The complete CDR3 reads CASSLRGAGNTIYF.

Points on this clone: The DNA ends 3 residues before the CDR3 does, and the rest of the CDR3 is filled in from the germline J gene. The V and J genes are TRBV5-4 and TRBJ2-5, with TRBD2 matching 10 bases. Germline V CDR1 and CDR2: SGHNT, YYREEE (reference sequence). The CDR3 extends over 14 amino acids. V trimming: 4 bases; J trimming: 4 bases; junction bases outside the gene matches: 4. The CDR3 loop is CASSRSGGGETQYF. The part of the CDR3 DNA that was read is TGTGCCAGCAGCCGGAGCGGGGGGGGAGAGACC.

About this clone: The read ends 3 residues early relative to the CDR3; the germline J gene fills the gap. V and J are TRBV18 and TRBJ1-1; D is uncertain. Germline values: CDR1 KGHSH, CDR2 LQKENI. The CDR3 is 16 residues long. The V gene lost 3 bases and the J gene lost 2 bases, with 16 bases spanning the gap. The part of the CDR3 DNA that was read is TGTGCCAGCTCACCGCAAACGTTGCGCTCAAACACTGAA. It codes for CASSPQTLRSNTE. The complete CDR3 protein is CASSPQTLRSNTEAFF.

With regard to this clone: The read terminates 3 residues before the CDR3 end, so the remaining end is supplied by the germline J gene. The J gene is TRBJ2-3, the V gene TRBV20-1; D remains unclear. V lost 2 bases to trimming and J lost 0 bases, with 9 bases between them. In germline, CDR1 is DFQATT, CDR2 SNEGSKA (reference sequence). The CDR3 spans 14 residues. The CDR3 DNA, read in part, is TGCAGTGCTAGAAGAGAAACTAGCACAGATACG. This translates into CSARRETSTDT. The full CDR3 protein is CSARRETSTDTQYF.

Concerning this clone: Read data end 3 residues before the CDR3 end; the end is taken from the germline J gene. The gene calls are TRBV19 and TRBJ1-2; 10 bases fit TRBD1. The junction had 13 bases not matched to a gene; V was cut back by 3 bases and J by 3 bases. Looked up from germline, CDR1 is LNHDA and CDR2 is SQIVND (reference sequence). This CDR3 is built from 18 residues. CDR3 in amino acids: CASSMKGQGPLRDYGYTF. The sequenced CDR3 bases are TGTGCCAGTAGTATGAAGGGACAGGGGCCGCTAAGGGACTATGGC.

A remark on this clone: From the germline J gene comes the end of the CDR3, since the read stops 3 residues before it. V is TRBV5-1 and J is TRBJ1-3; perhaps TRBD1 as D (6 bases). V lost 5 bases, J lost 0 bases, and 12 bases lay in between. CDR3 length equals 15 residues. CDR1 and CDR2 (germline): SGHRS, YFSETQ. CDR3 loop: CASRRDNLSGNTIYF. CDR3 DNA, as far as it was read: TGCGCCAGCAGGAGGGACAACCTCTCTGGAAACACC.

As to this clone: The read stops 3 residues short of the end of the CDR3; the missing end is completed from the germline J gene. V is TRBV20-1 and J is TRBJ2-3; 8 bases are shared with TRBD1. Germline V lookup: CDR1 DFQATT, CDR2 SNEGSKA (reference sequence). This CDR3 contains 13 residues. The V and J ends lost 7 bases and 1 base, in that order; junction bases with no gene match: 4. The CDR3 sequence: CSVPGQGTDTQYF. Incomplete CDR3 DNA: TGCAGTGTTCCGGGACAGGGCACAGATACG.

Comments on this clone: The DNA ends 3 residues before the CDR3 does, and the rest of the CDR3 is filled in from the germline J gene. The chain has TRBV19 and TRBJ2-1; TRBD2 matches 13 bases. The V gene end was trimmed by 3 bases and the J gene end by 3 bases; junction bases not matched to a gene: 20. CDR3 length: 22 amino acids. Germline V gene lookup returns CDR1 LNHDA and CDR2 SQIVND (reference sequence). The CDR3 bases that were read are TGTGCCAGTAGTATCTTTTCAGCCGGGACTAGCGGGGCCTCAGTCCTCTACAATGAG. Translating it yields CASSIFSAGTSGASVLYNE. The complete CDR3 sequence is CASSIFSAGTSGASVLYNEQFF.

Concerning this clone itself: Coverage ceases 3 residues before the CDR3 finishes, and the germline J gene fills in the end. This rearrangement joins TRBV2 to TRBJ2-2; TRBD2 might be the D (6 bases). This CDR3 is 14 amino acids long. Per germline, CDR1 SNHLY and CDR2 FYNNEI. Trimming removed 10 bases from V and 5 bases from J, with 17 bases in between. The CDR3 loop reads CATKEGPPTGELFF. CDR3 DNA, as far as it was read: TGTGCCACAAAGGAGGGCCCTCCAACCGGGGAG.

A word on this clone: The read terminates 3 residues ahead of where the CDR3 ends, so the germline J gene completes it. The chain recombines TRBV4-1 with TRBJ1-1; 8 nucleotides align to TRBD1. Germline V lookup: CDR1 MGHRA, CDR2 YSYEKL. The trim removed 1 base at V and 1 base at J, leaving 5 bases unmatched. There are 16 residues in the CDR3. This CDR3 reads CASSQGTGWANTEAFF. The CDR3 bases that were read are TGCGCCAGCAGCCAAGGGACAGGGTGGGCGAACACTGAA.

With respect to this clone: The CDR3 end lies 3 residues beyond the end of the read and is filled in from the germline J gene. The gene calls are TRBV6-4 and TRBJ1-2, with D possibly TRBD1 on 5 matching bases. Trimming removed 4 bases at V and 4 bases at J, with 13 bases between. This CDR3 spans 14 amino acids. Per the germline V gene, CDR1 is MRHNA and CDR2 is SNTAGT. CDR3 DNA, as far as it was read: TGTGCCAGCAGTGGTTTTCCAGGGTCCTATGGC. It encodes CASSGFPGSYG. The CDR3 in its entirety is CASSGFPGSYGYTF.